The TCR beta chain under discussion was sequenced for a study of T cell repertoires in aging, cancer and after chemotherapy. In germline, CDR1 is LNHDA, CDR2 SQIVND (reference sequence). V lost 5 bases, J lost 0 bases, and 10 bases lay in between. The CDR3 length is 15 residues. Remarks on this clonotype: Its antigen is not identified.

Study-wide results and limits: Across the chemotherapy interval, each cancer cohort showed higher median generation probability, suggesting thymic rebound.

A mixed TRB-A/B primer pool amplified rearranged TRB by multiplex touch-down PCR. In TCRdb, the multiplex PCR reads were re-called with MiXCR into one record per CDR3 protein. Among about 12,000 distinct CDR3 sequences listed, 30% to 35% were seen once. Amplification of TCR beta used genomic DNA extracted from peripheral blood. The source is a human donor in good health. The donor label of this sample is uncertain. The sequenced material came from blood. The J gene is TRBJ2-2, the V gene TRBV19; D uncertain. The CDR3 sequence is CASSLYSPNTGELFF. The CDR3 DNA reads as TGTGCCAGTAGTCTCTACAGCCCGAACACCGGGGAGCTGTTTTTT.